Here is one TCR beta chain with its context. This clone showed up just a few times. The target of this receptor is not known. No much larger clone exists at a distance of one base, and base qualities are not known. This entry belongs to a study of cytomegalovirus exposure and HLA in healthy donors (dated by TCRdb to about 2017). Context from the whole study: In an earlier analysis of roughly 500 of the donors, around 290 Gb of sequence data and 90 million to 120 million unique TCR beta sequences from about 190 million T cells were reported. Roughly 320 gigabases of sequencing data and around 85 million unique TCR sequences made up an early release that covered around 640 HLA-typed donors. Of the roughly 400 genotyped donors, around 81% fell in the genetic ancestry cluster associated with self-reported Caucasian donors. The aim of the study was to test whether cataloging public T cell receptors could identify signatures of past pathogen exposure. Using immunosequencing, the study profiled T cell repertoires from fewer than 850 subjects and related those repertoires to cytomegalovirus serostatus. In addition to the first cohort of approximately 670 subjects, a separate validation cohort of 130 or so different subjects was used. To predict cytomegalovirus infection status, the study combined high-throughput TCR immunosequencing, statistical association of individual TCRs with disease status, and machine learning. To study patterns of TCR occurrence, a later analysis re-analyzed previously published TCR beta repertoires from 700 or so donors and added high-resolution HLA genotyping. In the later analysis, no new phenotypic data were used to find candidate immune exposures; instead, reliance was placed on TCR beta sequences and their occurrence across donors. To decide whether each TCR beta V gene segment behaved as functional or pseudogenic, an earlier analysis of several hundred of the donors relied on high-throughput TCR beta sequencing. Donor age, sex, ethnicity and CMV serostatus were collected together with the repertoire data. In a later genetic analysis, genome-wide SNP genotypes for about 65% of the roughly 700 donors were used, and that subset was treated as a discovery cohort. All discovery cohort repertoires had been generated using a single sequencing platform. Both class I and class II loci were covered by HLA typing, at four-digit resolution. Typing coverage varied by locus: roughly 620-640 donors for A, B, C, DRB1 and DQB1; about 520 for DQA1; over 600 for DPA1; some 470 for DPB1. Several DR-DQ haplotypes were treated as single units for association and clustering because of strong linkage in the cohort. Across around 400 genotyped donors of the cohort, an average of about 200,000 unique TCR beta nucleotide sequences per donor were sequenced, and 15% to 20% of those sequences were non-productive.

General findings and caveats noted by the study authors: When HLA alleles, especially DR and DQ, strongly co-occurred, TCR associations were difficult to assign to individual alleles. The study gave a list of about 160 TCR beta chains associated with cytomegalovirus. In both the original and validation cohorts, the classifier was reported to diagnose cytomegalovirus status with high specificity and sensitivity. HLA typing was unavailable for some donors at each locus, so association tests used only the typed subset. A later analysis found that TCR association rates varied across HLA loci, with DRB1 alleles showing the most associated TCRs and HLA-C alleles the fewest. A later genetic analysis associated a missense DCLRE1C variant with V-gene and J-gene trimming of TCR beta chains, and an independent cohort replicated the association. The presence/absence analyses assumed that sequencing depth was roughly uniform across donors, and that assumption may not be true. Specific HLA alleles were associated with 15,000 to 20,000 TCR beta sequences at a false discovery rate of 0.05 in a later analysis. The only immune exposure information available for the cohort was CMV serostatus. Some IMGT-functional V segments, including TRBV6-2 and TRBV6-3, could not be told apart with the 87-base-pair reads, so those segments were excluded. A later analysis found that HLA-associated TCR beta chains were more clonally expanded and had lower generation probabilities than equally common non-associated chains. A later analysis reported that several top co-occurrence clusters appeared linked to parvovirus B19, influenza, CMV and Epstein-Barr virus. Most CMV-associated TCR beta chains appeared to be HLA-restricted in a later analysis, and the HLA associations seemed to be driven largely by CMV exposure. A few of the identified cytomegalovirus-associated TCR beta chains were confirmed in vitro to be specific for cytomegalovirus antigens. The earlier analysis of approximately 560 of the donors excluded some 15 rarely observed V segments, including chromosome 9 orphons, because counts were too low. A further reported finding was that TCR beta sequences accurately predicted the HLA-A and HLA-B alleles for most subjects in the first cohort. Only TCR beta chains were sequenced in this cohort, and the absence of alpha or paired-chain data limited detectable features. The sequencing pipeline was judged likely to have produced a cluster of highly shared sequence variants as a technical artifact. Compared with the approximately 700-donor mean, donors in an Asian-associated ancestry cluster had fewer N-insertions in productive TCRs, according to a later genetic analysis. Most TCR sequences were seen in very few donors, while some public TCRs were found in many individuals. An earlier analysis of around 540 of the donors showed that most TCR beta V segments appeared in productive rearrangements either about 87% or about 30% of the time, which broadly matched IMGT annotations. The authors suggested that the approach could potentially be extended to other disease states and immunological phenotypes. Correlated functional status among segregating V segments might be attributable to linkage disequilibrium, but an unknown experimental factor could not be ruled out.

The library was built by means of the immunoSEQ multiplex PCR assay. For the multiplex PCR, a mixture combining 60 forward primers for TCR Vbeta segments and 13 reverse primers for TCR Jbeta segments was used. The CDR3 region of rearranged TCR beta genes was amplified from genomic DNA with a multiplex PCR assay. The Illumina HiSeq System was used to sequence the amplified TCR beta libraries as 87-base-pair reads. Per the source publication's procedure: In a later analysis, tens of millions of unique TCR beta chains were counted across the 500 to 700 repertoires, and some 10 million of these chains were shared by at least two donors. A nearest-neighbor algorithm error-corrected the raw reads and collapsed the reads into unique sequences, merging closely related sequences to remove PCR and sequencing errors. V, D and J gene segments were assigned by aligning CDR3 sequences to IMGT reference sequences. Each retained sequence needed at least a six-nucleotide match to both a V gene segment and a J gene segment. Rearrangements were classified as productive when the CDR3 lacked stop codons and remained in frame with V and J, and all other rearrangements were classified as non-productive. CDR3 was defined by IMGT convention, running from the second conserved V-encoded cysteine to the conserved J-encoded phenylalanine. In an earlier analysis of more than 550 of the donors, sequences lacking an unambiguous match to a single V gene segment were excluded. In an earlier analysis of several hundred of the donors, V segments were called functional above 56.7% productive rearrangements and were called segregating when the between-donor standard deviation exceeded 5%. To diagnose cytomegalovirus status from the catalog of TCR beta chain sequences, a statistical classification framework was built. In a later analysis, TCR nucleotide sequences were compared against IMGT/GENE-DB human TR gene sequences so that V and J genes could be assigned. A later analysis assigned CDR3 sequences and most-parsimonious VDJ recombination scenarios with the TCRdist pipeline. In a later analysis, each TCR beta chain was defined by its CDR3 amino acid sequence together with its V-gene family, and reads lacking a unique V-gene family were excluded. A later analysis removed 592 highly shared, low-generation-probability nucleotide sequences to deal with suspected cross-contamination and a sequencing artifact. A later analysis calculated a clonal expansion index for each public chain from normalized within-repertoire ranks of inferred template counts. In a later analysis, generation probabilities were computed using a VDJ recombination model fitted to out-of-frame rearrangements, and the results were checked against IGoR. In a later analysis, TCR-TCR, TCR-HLA and TCR-CMV co-occurrence was scored with hypergeometric tests, and a repertoire-size bias correction was applied to TCR pairs. In a later analysis, false discovery rates were estimated by permuting HLA or CMV assignments 20 times. In a later analysis, co-occurring TCRs were grouped with DBSCAN, and TCRdist sequence similarity was added when clustering was performed within HLA-allele-positive subsets. For co-occurrence clustering, repertoires with fewer than 30,000 or more than 120,000 public chains were excluded, along with five or six repertoires with anomalous nucleotide sharing. Not all clones reach the TCRdb copy of this immuneACCESS table, which keeps in-frame sequences only. Checked studies attribute under half of the gap to unresolved V genes and leave the rest unexplained. V, J and clone size are taken as reported in that table, and D and trimming were inferred from the DNA itself. The sample data list 120,000 to 150,000 clones, and roughly 79% of these were observed just once. In total, the top ten clones hold less than 3.5% of the sample.

Between the V and J ends, shortened by 6 bases and 5 bases respectively, the junction contains 20 bases. Per the germline V gene, ENHRY is the CDR1 and SYGVKD is the CDR2. From the cysteine through the phenylalanine, the CDR3 covers 15 amino acids. This entry keeps only the CDR3 DNA: 45 bases, framed from base 1. In total, approximately 690 healthy bone marrow donors made up the cohort. Cohort members were all nominally healthy when sampled, although unrecorded immune exposures were likely present. The donor tested CMV seronegative, placing the donor among the 350 or so seronegative members of the cohort. Each donor provided a peripheral blood sample, and peripheral blood mononuclear cells were used for TCR beta sequencing. The Qiagen DNeasy Blood Extraction Kit was used to extract genomic DNA from the blood cell samples.

The sequence was collected from a male donor in good health and CMV-seronegative. Input material: PBMCs. Recombination joined TRBV10-3 with TRBJ2-7; TRBD2 is a possible D gene, resting on 7 matching bases. The DNA sequence is as follows: TGTGCCATCAGCGATGGGGTAGGGAGGGGGAACGAGCAGTACTTC. Its translation is CAISDGVGRGNEQYF.